Listed here is a single T cell receptor (beta chain). This probably arose from a read error, given a far larger clone one base away. The time point is: before trial treatment. TRAV- and TRBV-specific primers primed first-strand cDNA, covering alpha and beta chains. The PCR that amplified TCRs ran for approximately 20 cycles, relying on a constant-region primer and a V-primer adapter. TCRdb reprocessed the reads with MiXCR, giving one entry per CDR3 protein. The table shows 80,000 to 90,000 distinct CDR3 sequences, with roughly a sixth occurring only once. This sample is part of a study of low-dose radiotherapy and immunotherapy resistance in tumors. The CDR3 totals 13 residues. The germline gives CDR1 SGHNT, CDR2 YYREEE (reference sequence). The ends were cut back, 2 bases at V and 7 bases at J, with 13 bases in the middle.

The sequence derives from a male donor with prostate cancer. Sequenced here: PBMCs, sampled before treatment. The chain uses TRBV5-4 and TRBJ2-7; D is possibly TRBD1 (6 bases). As DNA, the CDR3 is TGTGCCAGCAGCTTTTCCCGGGACAATGAGCAGTACTTC. This encodes CASSFSRDNEQYF.